Listed below are T cell receptor beta chains from one sample, sequenced in a study of T cell responses to AZD1222 COVID-19 vaccine. TCRdb's copy holds only in-frame clones and misses some; the assay was immunoSEQ multiplex PCR. The repertoire holds fewer than 140,000 clones, with around 90% as singletons. The starting material was peripheral blood, obtained 28 days after the second AZD1222 dose. These receptor sequences come from an adult who received the AZD1222 COVID-19 vaccine. Each CDR3 is given with its conserved first and last residue. Each record gives: J gene, V gene, D gene, clone size, CDR3 DNA, CDR3 protein. D genes are given only for firm matches. Clone size is stated in some rows and not others, as once, few, many or a class when expanded.

>TRBJ2-7|TRBV14|NA|NA
TGTGCCAGCAGCCAAGAAAGGGGGAAGCAGTACTTC
CASSQERGKQYF
>TRBJ1-2|TRBV14|NA|NA
TGTGCCAGCAGCCGACTGTTGGGCTCCCTAGGTGGCTACACCTTC
CASSRLLGSLGGYTF
>TRBJ1-6|TRBV4-3|NA|NA
TGCGCCAGCAGCCAGAACTCCTATAATTCACCCCTCCACTTT
CASSQNSYNSPLHF
>TRBJ1-3|TRBV19|NA|once
TGTGCCAGTAGTATTTGGGGGGCTACTGGAAACACCATATATTTT
CASSIWGATGNTIYF
>TRBJ1-6|TRBV5-4|TRBD1|NA
TGTGCCAGCAGCCCCGGGGGGACAGGTTGGGATTCACCCCTCCACTTT
CASSPGGTGWDSPLHF
>TRBJ2-7|TRBV6-1|NA|NA
TGTGCCAGCAGTGAAGCGCTTCCGGACGAGCAGTACTTC
CASSEALPDEQYF
>TRBJ1-3|TRBV14|NA|NA
TGTGCCAGCAGCCAGATTGGAACCCTCTCTGGAAACACCATATATTTT
CASSQIGTLSGNTIYF
>TRBJ2-7|TRBV19|TRBD1|NA
TGTGCCAGTAGCGCCGGACAGGGGCTACCATTTTATGAGCAGTACTTC
CASSAGQGLPFYEQYF
>TRBJ2-5|TRBV3-1/TRBV3-2|TRBD2|NA
TGTGCCAGCAGCTTCACTAGCGGGGGACTCCAAGAGACCCAGTACTTC
CASSFTSGGLQETQYF
>TRBJ1-5|TRBV2|TRBD1|NA
TGTGCCAGCAGTGTTAGGACAGGGGCCAATCAGCCCCAGCATTTT
CASSVRTGANQPQHF
>TRBJ2-7|TRBV29-1|NA|NA
TGCAGCGTTGGTGAGACAGAGATCTACGAGCAGTACTTC
CSVGETEIYEQYF